This TCR beta chain was documented in a study of beta chain features in type 1 diabetes. Study-wide context: Summed over all samples, the examined sorted cells came to fewer than 120 million.

Sort purity for all populations was recorded as exceeding 98%. Regarding the study as a whole: For patients, the naive, central memory and Treg TCRB repertoires appeared more alike than for healthy donors.

Germline CDR1 is LGHNA and CDR2 is YNFKEQ. The CDR3 spans 17 residues. Trimming removed 4 bases at V and 4 bases at J, with 20 bases between. Reverse transcribing all isolated RNA meant expressed TCRB transcripts were sequenced. Repertoires were generated with immunoSEQ multiplex PCR, while TCRdb's copy carries only in-frame clones and drops some. In the table there are 240,000 or so clones, approximately 70% of which are singletons. For this clone: As yet, its antigen is unknown.

The sequenced sample was naive CD4+ T cells from blood. This receptor was taken from a man between 25 and 39 years old in good health. The V gene is TRBV4-2, the J gene TRBJ2-1; D not certain. CDR3 residues: CASSPRLRETTYNEQFF. The DNA of the CDR3 is TGTGCCAGCAGCCCAAGGCTTCGAGAGACAACTTACAATGAGCAGTTCTTC.